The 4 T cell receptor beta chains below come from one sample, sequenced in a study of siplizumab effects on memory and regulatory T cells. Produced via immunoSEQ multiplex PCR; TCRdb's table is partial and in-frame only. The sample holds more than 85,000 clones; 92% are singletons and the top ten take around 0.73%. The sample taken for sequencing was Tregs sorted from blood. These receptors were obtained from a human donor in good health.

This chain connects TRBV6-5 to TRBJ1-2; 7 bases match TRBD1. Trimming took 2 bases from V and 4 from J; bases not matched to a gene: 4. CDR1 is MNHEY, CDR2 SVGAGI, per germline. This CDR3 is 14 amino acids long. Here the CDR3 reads CASSYDRVAYGYTF. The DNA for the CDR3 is TGTGCCAGCAGTTACGACAGGGTCGCCTATGGCTACACCTTC.

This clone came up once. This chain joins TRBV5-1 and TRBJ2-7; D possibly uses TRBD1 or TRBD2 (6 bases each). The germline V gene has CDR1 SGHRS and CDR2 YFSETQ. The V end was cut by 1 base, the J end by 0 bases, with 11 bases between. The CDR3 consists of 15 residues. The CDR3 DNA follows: TGCGCCAGCAGCTTGTGGGGGGCTAGCTCCTACGAGCAGTACTTC. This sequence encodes CASSLWGASSYEQYF.

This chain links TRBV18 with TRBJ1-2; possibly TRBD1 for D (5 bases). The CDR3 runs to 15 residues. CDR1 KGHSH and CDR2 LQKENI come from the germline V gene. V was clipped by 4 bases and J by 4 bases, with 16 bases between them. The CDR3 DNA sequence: TGTGCCAGCTCACTGTCGCAGGGAGGCGTCTATGGCTACACCTTC. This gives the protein CASSLSQGGVYGYTF.

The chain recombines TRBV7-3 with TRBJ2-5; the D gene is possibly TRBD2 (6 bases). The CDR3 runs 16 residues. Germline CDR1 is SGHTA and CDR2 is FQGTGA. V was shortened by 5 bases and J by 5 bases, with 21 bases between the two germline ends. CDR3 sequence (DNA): TGTGCCAGCAGCCCCGACGGCCGTTTGACTAGGGAGACCCAGTACTTC. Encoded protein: CASSPDGRLTRETQYF.